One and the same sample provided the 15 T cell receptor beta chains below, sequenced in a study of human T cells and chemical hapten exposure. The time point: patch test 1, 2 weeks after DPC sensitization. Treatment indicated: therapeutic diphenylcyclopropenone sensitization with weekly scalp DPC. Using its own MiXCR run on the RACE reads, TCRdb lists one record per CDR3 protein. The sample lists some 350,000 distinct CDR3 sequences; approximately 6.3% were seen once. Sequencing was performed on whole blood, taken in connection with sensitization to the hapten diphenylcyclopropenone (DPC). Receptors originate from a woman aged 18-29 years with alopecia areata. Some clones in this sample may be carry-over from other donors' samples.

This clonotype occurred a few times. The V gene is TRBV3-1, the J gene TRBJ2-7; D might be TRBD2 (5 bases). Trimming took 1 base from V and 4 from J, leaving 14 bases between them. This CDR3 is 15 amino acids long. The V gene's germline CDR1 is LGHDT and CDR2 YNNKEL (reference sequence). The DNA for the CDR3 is TGTGCCAGCAGCCAAGGACCCCTGGGAGCGTACGAGCAGTACTTC. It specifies CASSQGPLGAYEQYF.

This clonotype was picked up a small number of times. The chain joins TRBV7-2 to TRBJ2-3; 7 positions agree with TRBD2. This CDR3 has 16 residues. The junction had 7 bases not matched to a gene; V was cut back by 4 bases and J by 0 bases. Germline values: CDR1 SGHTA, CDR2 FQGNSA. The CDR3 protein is CASSSSSGMSTDTQYF. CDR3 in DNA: TGTGCCAGCAGCTCTTCTAGCGGCATGAGCACAGATACGCAGTATTTT.

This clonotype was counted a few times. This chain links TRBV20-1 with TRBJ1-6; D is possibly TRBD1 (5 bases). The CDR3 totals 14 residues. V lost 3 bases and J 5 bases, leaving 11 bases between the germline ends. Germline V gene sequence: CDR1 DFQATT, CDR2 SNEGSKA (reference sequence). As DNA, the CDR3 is TGCAGTGCTAGCCCCGGGACGGATAATTCACCCCTCCACTTT. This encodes CSASPGTDNSPLHF.

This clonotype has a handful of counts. This chain's CDR3 is CASSFGFNNSPLHF. The DNA of the CDR3 is TGTGCCAGCAGTTTCGGTTTTAATAATTCACCCCTCCACTTT. The chain couples TRBV12-3 or TRBV12-4 to TRBJ1-6, with D unresolved. The length of the CDR3 is 14 residues. V gave up 3 bases and J gave up 5 bases, with 8 bases separating them.

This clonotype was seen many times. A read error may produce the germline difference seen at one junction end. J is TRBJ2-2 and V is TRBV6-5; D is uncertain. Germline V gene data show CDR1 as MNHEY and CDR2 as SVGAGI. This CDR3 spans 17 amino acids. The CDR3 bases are TGTGCCAGCAGTTATTCGTTAGTTTTAGGGAACAACGGGGAGCTGTTTTTT. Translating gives CASSYSLVLGNNGELFF.

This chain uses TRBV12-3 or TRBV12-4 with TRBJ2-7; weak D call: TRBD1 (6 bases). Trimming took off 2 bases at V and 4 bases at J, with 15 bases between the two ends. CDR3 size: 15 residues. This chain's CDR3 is CASSLMDSYRYEQYF. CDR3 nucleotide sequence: TGTGCCAGCAGTTTAATGGACAGTTATCGGTACGAGCAGTACTTC.

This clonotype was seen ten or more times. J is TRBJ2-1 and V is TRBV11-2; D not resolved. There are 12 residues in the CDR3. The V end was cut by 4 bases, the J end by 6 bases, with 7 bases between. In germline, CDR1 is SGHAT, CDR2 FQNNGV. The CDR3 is CASSSMSNEQFF. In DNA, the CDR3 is TGTGCCAGCAGCTCCATGAGCAATGAGCAGTTCTTC.

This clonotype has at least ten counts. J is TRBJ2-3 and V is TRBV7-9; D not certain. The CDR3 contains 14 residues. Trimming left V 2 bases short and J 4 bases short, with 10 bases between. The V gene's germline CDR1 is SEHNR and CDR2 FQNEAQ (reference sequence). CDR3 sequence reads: CASSLPGGPDTQYF. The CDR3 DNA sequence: TGTGCCAGCAGCTTACCTGGCGGCCCAGATACGCAGTATTTT.

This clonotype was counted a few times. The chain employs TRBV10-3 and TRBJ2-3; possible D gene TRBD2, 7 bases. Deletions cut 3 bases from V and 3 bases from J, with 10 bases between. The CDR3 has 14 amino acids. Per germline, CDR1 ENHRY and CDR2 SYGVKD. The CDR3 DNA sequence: TGTGCCATCAGTGACGGGGGGCTGACAGATACGCAGTATTTT. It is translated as CAISDGGLTDTQYF.

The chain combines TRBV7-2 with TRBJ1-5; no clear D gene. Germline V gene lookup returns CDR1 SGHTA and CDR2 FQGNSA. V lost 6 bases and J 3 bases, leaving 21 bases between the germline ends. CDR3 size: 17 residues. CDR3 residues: CASRPDGATPHNQPQHF. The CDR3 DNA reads TGTGCCAGCAGACCCGATGGCGCGACACCCCACAATCAGCCCCAGCATTTT.

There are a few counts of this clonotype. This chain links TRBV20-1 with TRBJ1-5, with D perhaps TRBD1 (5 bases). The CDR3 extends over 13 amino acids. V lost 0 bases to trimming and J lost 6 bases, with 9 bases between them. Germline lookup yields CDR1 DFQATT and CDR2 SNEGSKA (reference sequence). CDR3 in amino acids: CSARDSGFQPQHF. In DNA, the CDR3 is TGCAGTGCTAGAGATTCAGGGTTTCAGCCCCAGCATTTT.

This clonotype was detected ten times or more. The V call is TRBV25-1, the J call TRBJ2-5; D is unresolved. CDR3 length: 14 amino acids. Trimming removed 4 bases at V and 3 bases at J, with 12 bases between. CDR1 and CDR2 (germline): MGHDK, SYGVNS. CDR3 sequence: CASSAWDWEETQYF. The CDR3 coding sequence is TGTGCCAGCAGTGCTTGGGATTGGGAAGAGACCCAGTACTTC.

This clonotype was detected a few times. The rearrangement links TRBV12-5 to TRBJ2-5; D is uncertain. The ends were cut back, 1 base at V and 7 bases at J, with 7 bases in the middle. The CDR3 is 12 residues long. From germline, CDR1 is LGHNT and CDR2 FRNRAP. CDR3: CASGLGHGTQYF. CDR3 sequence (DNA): TGTGCTAGTGGTTTGGGCCATGGGACCCAGTACTTC.

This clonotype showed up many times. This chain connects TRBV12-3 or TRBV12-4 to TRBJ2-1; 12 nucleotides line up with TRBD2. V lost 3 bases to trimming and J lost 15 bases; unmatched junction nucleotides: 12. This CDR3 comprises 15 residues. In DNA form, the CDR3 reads TGTGCCAGCAGTTTTCTAGCGGGGGGGCCGCTTGAGACGTTCTTC. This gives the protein CASSFLAGGPLETFF.

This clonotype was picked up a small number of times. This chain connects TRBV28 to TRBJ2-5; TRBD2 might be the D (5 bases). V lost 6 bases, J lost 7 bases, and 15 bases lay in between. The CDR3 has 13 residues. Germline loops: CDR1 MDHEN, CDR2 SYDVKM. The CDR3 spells CASRVPGGGTQYF. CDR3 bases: TGTGCCAGCAGAGTCCCGGGCGGAGGGACCCAGTACTTC.